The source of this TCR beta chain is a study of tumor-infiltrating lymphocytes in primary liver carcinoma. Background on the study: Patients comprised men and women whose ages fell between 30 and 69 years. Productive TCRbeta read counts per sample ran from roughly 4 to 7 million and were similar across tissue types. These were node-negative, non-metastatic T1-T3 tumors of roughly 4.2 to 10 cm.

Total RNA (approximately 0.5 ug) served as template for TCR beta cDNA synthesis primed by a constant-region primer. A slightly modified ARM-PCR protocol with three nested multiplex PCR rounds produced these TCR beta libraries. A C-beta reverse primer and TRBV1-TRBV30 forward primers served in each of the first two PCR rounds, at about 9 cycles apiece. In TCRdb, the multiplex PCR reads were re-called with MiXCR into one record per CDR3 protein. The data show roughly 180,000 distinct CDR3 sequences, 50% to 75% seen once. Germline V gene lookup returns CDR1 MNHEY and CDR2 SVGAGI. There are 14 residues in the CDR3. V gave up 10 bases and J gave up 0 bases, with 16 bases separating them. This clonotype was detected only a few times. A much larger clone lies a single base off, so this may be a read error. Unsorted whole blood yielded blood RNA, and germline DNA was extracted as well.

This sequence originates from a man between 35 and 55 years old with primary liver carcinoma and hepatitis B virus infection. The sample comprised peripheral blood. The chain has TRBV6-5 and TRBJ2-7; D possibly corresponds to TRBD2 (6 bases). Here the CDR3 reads CATMTGESSYEQYF. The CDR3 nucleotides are TGTGCCACCATGACGGGGGAAAGCTCCTACGAGCAGTACTTC.